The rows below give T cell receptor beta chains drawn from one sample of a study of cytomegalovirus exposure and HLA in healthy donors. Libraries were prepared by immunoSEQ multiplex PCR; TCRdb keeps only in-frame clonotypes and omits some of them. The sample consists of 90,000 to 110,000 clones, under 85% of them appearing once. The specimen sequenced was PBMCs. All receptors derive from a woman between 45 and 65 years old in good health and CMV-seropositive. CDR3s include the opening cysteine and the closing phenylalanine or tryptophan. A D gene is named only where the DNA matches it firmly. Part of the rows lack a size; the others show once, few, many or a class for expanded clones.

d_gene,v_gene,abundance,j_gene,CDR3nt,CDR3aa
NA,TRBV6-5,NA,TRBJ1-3,TGTGCCAGCACGGACAGATTTCCCTCTGGAAACACCATATATTTT,CASTDRFPSGNTIYF
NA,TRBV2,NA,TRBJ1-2,TGTGCCAGCAGTGAAGGTTCAGGGGCTAACTATGGCTACACCTTC,CASSEGSGANYGYTF
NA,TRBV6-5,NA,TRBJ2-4,TGTGCCAGCAGTAGAGGTCTAGCCAAAAACAGTCAGTACTTC,CASSRGLAKNSQYF
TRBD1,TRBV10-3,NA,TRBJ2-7,TGTGCCATCACCGATGGGACAGGGGGGACCTACGAGCAGTACTTC,CAITDGTGGTYEQYF
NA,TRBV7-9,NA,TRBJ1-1,TGTTCCAGCAGCACCCCAGCTGAAGCTTTCTTT,CSSSTPAEAFF
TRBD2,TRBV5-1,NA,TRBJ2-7,TGCGCCAGCCGTCAGCGGGGGGGCTCCTACGAGCAGTACTTC,CASRQRGGSYEQYF
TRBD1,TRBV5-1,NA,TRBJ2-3,TGCGCCAGCAGCCCGACAGGGAGCACAGATACGCAGTATTTT,CASSPTGSTDTQYF
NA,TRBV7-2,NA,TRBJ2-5,TGTGCCAGCAGCTTATCGGGAGATGAGGAGACCCAGTACTTC,CASSLSGDEETQYF
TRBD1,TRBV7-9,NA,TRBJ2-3,TGTTCCAGTACAGAAGGGACAGGGAGAACAGATACGCAGTATTTT,CSSTEGTGRTDTQYF
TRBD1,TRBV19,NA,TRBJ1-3,TGTGCCTCTAACAGGGGCCTCTCTGGAAACACCATATATTTT,CASNRGLSGNTIYF
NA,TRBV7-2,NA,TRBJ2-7,TGTGCCAGCAGCTCCTCCGGGGAGACCGAGCAGTACTTC,CASSSSGETEQYF
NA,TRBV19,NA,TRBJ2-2,TGTGCCAGTAGTTCGGGATCGAACACCGGGGAGCTGTTTTTT,CASSSGSNTGELFF
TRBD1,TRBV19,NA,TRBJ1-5,TGTGCCAGTAGGGATCTCGGGACAGGGCACAATCAGCCCCAGCATTTT,CASRDLGTGHNQPQHF
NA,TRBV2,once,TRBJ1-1,TGTGCCAGCAGTGAACGCGCGAACACTGAAGCTTTCTTT,CASSERANTEAFF
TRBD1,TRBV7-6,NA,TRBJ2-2,TGTGCCAGCAGCAGACAGGGTGACACCGGGGAGCTGTTTTTT,CASSRQGDTGELFF
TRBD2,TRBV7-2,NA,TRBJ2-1,TGTGCCAGCAGCTTAGTACCTAGCGGGGGCCTTAATGAGCAGTTCTTC,CASSLVPSGGLNEQFF
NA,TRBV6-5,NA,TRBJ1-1,TGTGCCAGCAGAGGGGCCACTGAAGCTTTCTTT,CASRGATEAFF
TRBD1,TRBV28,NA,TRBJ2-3,TGTGCCAGCGCCGGACAGGGGAGGTATACGCAGTATTTT,CASAGQGRYTQYF
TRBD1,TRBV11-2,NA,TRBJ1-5,TGTGCCAGCAGCTTAGTCGGGGGACAGAGTCTCAATCAGCCCCAGCATTTT,CASSLVGGQSLNQPQHF
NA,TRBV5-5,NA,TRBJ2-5,TGTGCCAGCAGCCCCGGGACACCCAGCAAGGAGACCCAGTACTTC,CASSPGTPSKETQYF
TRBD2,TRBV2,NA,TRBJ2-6,TGTGCCAGCAGCGGGGGGTCTGGGGCCAACGGCCTGACTTTC,CASSGGSGANGLTF
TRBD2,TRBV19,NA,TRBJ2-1,TGTGCCAGTAGTCATAAGGGACTAGCGGCTTACAATGAGCAGTTCTTC,CASSHKGLAAYNEQFF
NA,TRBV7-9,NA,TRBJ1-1,TGTGCCAGCAGCTTGTTACAGGGCAGAGCTTTCTTT,CASSLLQGRAFF
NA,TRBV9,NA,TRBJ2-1,TGTGCCAGCAGCCTAAGGAGCGGAGATTTCAATGAGCAGTTCTTC,CASSLRSGDFNEQFF
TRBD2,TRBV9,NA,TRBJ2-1,TGTGCCAGCACCTTGGGCGGGAGCTCCTACAATGAGCAGTTCTTC,CASTLGGSSYNEQFF
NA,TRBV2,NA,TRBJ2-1,TGTGCCAGCAGCCCGAGGAGCGGCTCCTACAATGAGCAGTTCTTC,CASSPRSGSYNEQFF
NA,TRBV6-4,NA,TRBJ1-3,TGTGCCAGCAGTGACTCGAGACAAACGGTTGCTGGAAACACCATATATTTT,CASSDSRQTVAGNTIYF
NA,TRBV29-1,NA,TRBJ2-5,TGCAGCGTTGAAGATTTAGATCAGTACTTC,CSVEDLDQYF
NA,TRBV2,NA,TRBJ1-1,TGTGCCAGCTTATCGCAGGGGTGGGCTTTCTTT,CASLSQGWAFF
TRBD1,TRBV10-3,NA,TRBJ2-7,TGTGCCGCGACGGGACAGCCCTACGAGCAGTACTTC,CAATGQPYEQYF
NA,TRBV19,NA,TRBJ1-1,TGTGCCAGTCAGGGCAGGGATACTGAAGCTTTCTTT,CASQGRDTEAFF
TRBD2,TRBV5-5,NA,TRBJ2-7,TGTGCCAGCAGCCGCTCCGGGAGGATCTACGAGCAGTACTTC,CASSRSGRIYEQYF
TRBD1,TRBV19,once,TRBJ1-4,TGTGCCAGTAGTATCGGGACAGAGAATGAAAAACTGTTTTTT,CASSIGTENEKLFF
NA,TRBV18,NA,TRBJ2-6,TGTGCCAGCTCACCGGGCGCCTCTGGGGCCAACGTCCTGACTTTC,CASSPGASGANVLTF
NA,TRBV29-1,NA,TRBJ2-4,TGCAGCGTTACATCGCCAACCTTAGCCAAAAACATTCAGTACTTC,CSVTSPTLAKNIQYF
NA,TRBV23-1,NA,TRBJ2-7,TGCGCCAGCAGTCAATCGCCCGGGAGCCACGAGCAGTACTTC,CASSQSPGSHEQYF
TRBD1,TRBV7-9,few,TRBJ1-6,TGTGCCAGCAGCTCCCGGCGGGGACAGCCGAATTCACCCCTCCACTTT,CASSSRRGQPNSPLHF
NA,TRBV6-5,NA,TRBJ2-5,TGTGCCAGCACCAGGTCTCGACACGAGACCCAGTACTTC,CASTRSRHETQYF
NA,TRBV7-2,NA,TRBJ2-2,TGTGCCAGCAGCTTAGCGAGGGTAGGCACCGGGGAGCTGTTTTTT,CASSLARVGTGELFF
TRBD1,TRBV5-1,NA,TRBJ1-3,TGCGCCAGCAGCTTGGGCCAGGGGGACGGAAACACCATATATTTT,CASSLGQGDGNTIYF
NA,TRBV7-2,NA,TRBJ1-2,TGTGCCAGCAGCAGGGACTCTAACTATGGCTACACCTTC,CASSRDSNYGYTF
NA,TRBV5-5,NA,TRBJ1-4,TGTGCCAGCAGCTCTAGTGGGAGGAGCACAACTAATGAAAAACTGTTTTTT,CASSSSGRSTTNEKLFF
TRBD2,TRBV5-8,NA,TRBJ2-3,TGTGCCAGCAGCTCGGGACTAGTTTCAGATACGCAGTATTTT,CASSSGLVSDTQYF
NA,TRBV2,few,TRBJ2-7,TGTGCCAGCAGGGGGTCAGTCGGGATATCCTACGAGCAGTACTTC,CASRGSVGISYEQYF
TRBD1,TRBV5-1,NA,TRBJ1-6,TGCGCCAGCAGCTTGGCCGGGACAGGGCGTGCACCCCTCCACTTT,CASSLAGTGRAPLHF
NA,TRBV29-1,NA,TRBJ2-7,TGCAGCGTTGTTTGGACATTCTCTTGTGAGCAGTACTTC,CSVVWTFSCEQYF